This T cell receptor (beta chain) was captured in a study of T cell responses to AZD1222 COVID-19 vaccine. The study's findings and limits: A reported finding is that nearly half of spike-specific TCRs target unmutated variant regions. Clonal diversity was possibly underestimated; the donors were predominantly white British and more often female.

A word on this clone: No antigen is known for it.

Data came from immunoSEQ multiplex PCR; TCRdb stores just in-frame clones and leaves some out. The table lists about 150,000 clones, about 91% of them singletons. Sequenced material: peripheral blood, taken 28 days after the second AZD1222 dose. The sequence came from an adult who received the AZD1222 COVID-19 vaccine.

Here the CDR3 reads CASSTTHNRGVGTSYEQYF. CDR3 nucleotide sequence: TGTGCCAGCAGCACAACTCACAACCGGGGGGTGGGTACTTCCTACGAGCAGTACTTC. This chain links TRBV11-2 with TRBJ2-7, with 7 bases lining up with TRBD2. The CDR3 totals 19 residues. CDR1 is SGHAT, CDR2 FQNNGV, per germline. Trimming at V came to 5 bases and at J to 1 base, leaving 20 bases not matched to a gene.